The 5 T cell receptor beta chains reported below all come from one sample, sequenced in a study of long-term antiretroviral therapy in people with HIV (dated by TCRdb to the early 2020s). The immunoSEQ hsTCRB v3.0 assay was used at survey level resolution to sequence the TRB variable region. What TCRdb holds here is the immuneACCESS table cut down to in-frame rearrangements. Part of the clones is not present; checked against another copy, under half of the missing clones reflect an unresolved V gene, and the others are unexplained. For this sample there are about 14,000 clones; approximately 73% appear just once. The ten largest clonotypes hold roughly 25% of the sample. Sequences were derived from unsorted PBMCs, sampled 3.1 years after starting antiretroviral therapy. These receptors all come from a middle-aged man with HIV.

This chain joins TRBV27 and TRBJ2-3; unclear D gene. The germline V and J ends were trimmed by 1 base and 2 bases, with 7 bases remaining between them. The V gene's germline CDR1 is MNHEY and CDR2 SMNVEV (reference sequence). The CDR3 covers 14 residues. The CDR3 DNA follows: TGTGCCAGCAGTTTATGGGCAGACACAGATACGCAGTATTTT. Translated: CASSLWADTDTQYF.

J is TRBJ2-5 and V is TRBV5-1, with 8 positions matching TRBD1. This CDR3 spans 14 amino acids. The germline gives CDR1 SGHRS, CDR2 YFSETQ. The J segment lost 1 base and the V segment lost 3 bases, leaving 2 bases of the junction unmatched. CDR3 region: CASSWQGAQETQYF. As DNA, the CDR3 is TGCGCCAGCAGCTGGCAGGGGGCCCAAGAGACCCAGTACTTC.

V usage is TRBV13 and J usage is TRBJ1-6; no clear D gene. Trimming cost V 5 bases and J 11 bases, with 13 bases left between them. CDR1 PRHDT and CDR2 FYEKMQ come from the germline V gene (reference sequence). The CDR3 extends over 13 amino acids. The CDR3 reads CASSPPAGPPLHF. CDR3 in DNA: TGTGCCAGCAGCCCCCCCGCGGGTCCACCCCTCCACTTT.

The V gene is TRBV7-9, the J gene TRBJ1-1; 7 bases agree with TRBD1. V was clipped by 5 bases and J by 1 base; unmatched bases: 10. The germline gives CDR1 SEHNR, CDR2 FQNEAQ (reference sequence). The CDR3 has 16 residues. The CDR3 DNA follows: TGTGCCAGCAGCCCCCGCGCAGGGGGTTGGAACACTGAAGCTTTCTTT. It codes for CASSPRAGGWNTEAFF.

The CDR3, as DNA: TGTGCCATCAGTGAATCGGGTCCCGGCAATCAGCCCCAGCATTTT. Translating gives CAISESGPGNQPQHF. This chain connects TRBV10-3 to TRBJ1-5, with D unresolved. Germline CDR1 ENHRY, CDR2 SYGVKD. The CDR3 loop spans 15 amino acids. With 3 bases removed from V and 2 bases from J, the gap between germline ends came to 11 bases.